The present T cell receptor beta chain was sequenced within a study of blood T cells in healthy people across ages. The germline V and J ends were trimmed by 2 bases and 1 base, with 10 bases remaining between them. From germline, CDR1 is SGHRS and CDR2 YFSETQ. CDR3 length equals 14 residues. Together with a sample-barcoded 5' primer, a J-beta primer mix was included in a second PCR lasting roughly 6 to 12 cycles. TCRdb itself ran the 5' RACE reads through MiXCR, one entry per CDR3 protein. The sample yields about 1 million distinct CDR3 sequences, roughly 45% seen once. The TCR was taken from a woman aged 55-75 years in good health. This chain links TRBV5-1 with TRBJ2-7; D gene uncertain. Material: blood. CDR3 amino acids: CASSFVESSYEQYF. As DNA, the CDR3 is TGCGCCAGCAGCTTTGTCGAGAGTTCCTACGAGCAGTACTTC.